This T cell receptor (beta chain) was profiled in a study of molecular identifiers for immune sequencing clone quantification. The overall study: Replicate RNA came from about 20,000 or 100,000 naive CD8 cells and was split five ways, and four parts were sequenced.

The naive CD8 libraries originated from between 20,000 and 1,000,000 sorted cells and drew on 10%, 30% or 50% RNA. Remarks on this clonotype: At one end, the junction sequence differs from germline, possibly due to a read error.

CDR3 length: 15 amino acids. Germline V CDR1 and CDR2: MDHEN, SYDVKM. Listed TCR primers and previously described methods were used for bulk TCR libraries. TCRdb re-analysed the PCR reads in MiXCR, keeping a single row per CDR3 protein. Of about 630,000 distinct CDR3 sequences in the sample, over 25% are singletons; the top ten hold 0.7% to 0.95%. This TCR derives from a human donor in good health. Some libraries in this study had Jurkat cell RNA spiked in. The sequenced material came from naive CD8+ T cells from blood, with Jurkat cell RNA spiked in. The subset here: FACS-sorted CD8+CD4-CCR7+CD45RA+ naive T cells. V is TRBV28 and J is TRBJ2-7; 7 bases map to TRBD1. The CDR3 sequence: CASGLWTGKGGEQYF. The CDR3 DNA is TGTGCCAGCGGTTTATGGACAGGCAAGGGTGGCGAGCAGTACTTC.